These 9 T cell receptor beta chains originate from one sample sequenced in a study of OX40 agonist ivuxolimab in advanced cancers. Clones were read by immunoSEQ multiplex PCR, and TCRdb kept only the in-frame ones, dropping some. This sample carries approximately 74,000 clones, just under 95% of them seen once, and the ten largest clones take around 0.3%. Here the sequenced sample was CD4+ or CD8+ T cells sorted from blood, taken in a trial of the OX40 agonist ivuxolimab. The receptors were sampled from an adult with an advanced solid tumor such as melanoma, head and neck, liver or kidney cancer.

The chain is built from TRBV5-4 and TRBJ2-5; possibly TRBD2 for D (6 bases). Per germline, CDR1 SGHNT and CDR2 YYREEE (reference sequence). This CDR3 is built from 15 residues. V gave up 4 bases and J gave up 7 bases, with 20 bases separating them. The CDR3 DNA reads as TGTGCCAGCAGCCGCGGACTTAACGAGGAGGGGACCCAGTACTTC. Its protein product is CASSRGLNEEGTQYF.

V usage is TRBV4-1 and J usage is TRBJ1-5; D is ambiguous. The V gene's germline CDR1 is MGHRA and CDR2 YSYEKL. Trimming cost V 0 bases and J 11 bases, with 20 bases left between them. The length of the CDR3 is 16 residues. CDR3 nucleotides: TGCGCCAGCAGCCAAGATACCCCGGTGTGGCGGGAAGCCCAGCATTTT. The encoded protein is CASSQDTPVWREAQHF.

The rearrangement uses TRBV5-1 and TRBJ2-7; TRBD2 matches at 11 bases. The CDR3 length is 15 residues. In germline, CDR1 is SGHRS, CDR2 YFSETQ. The V gene end was trimmed by 4 bases and the J gene end by 3 bases; junction bases not matched to a gene: 6. CDR3 region: CASSPSGTSGYEQYF. The CDR3 region has the DNA TGCGCCAGCAGCCCCTCCGGGACTAGCGGCTACGAGCAGTACTTC.

This chain joins TRBV19 and TRBJ2-3; tentatively, D is TRBD1 or TRBD2 (5 bases each). The CDR3 totals 13 residues. Germline values: CDR1 LNHDA, CDR2 SQIVND (reference sequence). V was cut by 8 bases and J by 4 bases, with 13 bases left in between. This chain's CDR3 is CASSPQGADTQYF. CDR3 nucleotide sequence: TGTGCCAGTTCCCCCCAGGGAGCAGATACGCAGTATTTT.

The chain links TRBV5-8 to TRBJ1-3; D not resolved. The CDR3 length is 15 residues. V was trimmed by 0 bases and J by 0 bases, leaving 7 bases between them. The germline V gene has CDR1 SGHTS and CDR2 YDEGEE. The CDR3 sequence: CASSLGQPSGNTIYF. For the CDR3, the DNA is TGTGCCAGCAGCTTGGGTCAGCCCTCTGGAAACACCATATATTTT.

The chain uses TRBV27 and TRBJ1-1; TRBD1 matches 9 bases. Trimming at V came to 8 bases and at J to 4 bases, leaving 11 bases not matched to a gene. Germline CDR1 is MNHEY and CDR2 is SMNVEV (reference sequence). The length of the CDR3 is 15 residues. As DNA, the CDR3 is TGTGCCAGCGTGCGTCGGACAGGGGATCCCACTGAAGCTTTCTTT. This sequence encodes CASVRRTGDPTEAFF.

This clone was found once. The chain uses TRBV29-1 and TRBJ2-2; 11 nucleotides match TRBD2. V was pared by 1 base and J by 2 bases, with 9 bases of the junction left unmatched. CDR3 length equals 18 residues. CDR1 and CDR2 from the germline V gene are SQVTM and ANQGSEA. The CDR3 DNA is TGCAGCGTTGAAGGGGGGGGTAGCGGGAGGGCTAACACCGGGGAGCTGTTTTTT. This sequence encodes CSVEGGGSGRANTGELFF.

In DNA form, the CDR3 reads TGTGCCAGCTCGCTTGGGCCTCAGACTAGCGGGAAGGTTGAGCAGTTCTTC. This sequence encodes CASSLGPQTSGKVEQFF. This chain joins TRBV18 and TRBJ2-1; 11 bases are a match to TRBD2. Per the germline V gene, CDR1 is KGHSH and CDR2 is LQKENI. CDR3 length: 17 residues. J was trimmed by 9 bases and V by 6 bases; bases with no gene match: 16.

About this clone: The same CDR3 is also encoded by other DNA sequences in this sample. This rearrangement joins TRBV6-5 to TRBJ1-2; D unclear. Germline loops: CDR1 MNHEY, CDR2 SVGAGI. Trimming removed 6 bases from V and 8 bases from J, with 19 bases in between. The CDR3 extends over 14 amino acids. This CDR3 is CASSSRVEGLGYTF. The CDR3 coding sequence is TGTGCCAGCAGCTCTAGGGTAGAGGGTTTGGGCTACACCTTC.